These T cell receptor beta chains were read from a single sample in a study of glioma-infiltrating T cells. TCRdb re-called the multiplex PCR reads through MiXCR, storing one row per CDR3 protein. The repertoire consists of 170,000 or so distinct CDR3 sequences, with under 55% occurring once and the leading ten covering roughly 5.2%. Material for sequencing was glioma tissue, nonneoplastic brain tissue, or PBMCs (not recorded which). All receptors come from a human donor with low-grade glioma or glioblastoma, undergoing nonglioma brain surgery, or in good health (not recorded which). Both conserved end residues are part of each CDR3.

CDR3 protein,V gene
CASSAWDGIYYEQYF,TRBV4-1
CASVEGSLDDEQFF,TRBV6-1
CASSYDPRERGEQYF,TRBV6-6
CASSVDGGRADEQFF,TRBV9
CASSPWTGRHSPLHF,TRBV5-4
CASSLHSNQPQHF,TRBV14
CASSGLVAGGADTQYF,TRBV7-2
CASSTLAVSYEQYF,TRBV11-2
CASSADVATDKQYF,TRBV6-2/TRBV6-3
CASSLGGLAEGHEQYF,TRBV28
CASSPITGELFF,TRBV19
CASSLLGSPYEQYF,TRBV7-2
CASSFYRGNTGELFF,TRBV11-1
CASSPGTEINQPQHF,TRBV28
CASSQSGSLHF,TRBV4-1
CASEGGRYEQYF,TRBV3-1
CASSLDDSRTDTQYF,TRBV5-1
CASRTTGVAKNIQYF,TRBV28
CASSPGRQLSVDEQYF,TRBV7-9
CSARSWAVTDTQYF,TRBV20-1
CSARSDRGRDTGELFF,TRBV20-1
CASSAGEQFF,TRBV5-1
CASSQGRVAGANVPTF,TRBV27
CASSEARSDGNEQFF,TRBV2
CASGYSSSSPDTQYF,TRBV6-2/TRBV6-3
CAWRTGPNTEAFF,TRBV30
CSAKSGSAHEQYF,TRBV20-1
CASSLVMGHGYTF,TRBV11-2